The 19 T cell receptor beta chains below all came from one sample that was sequenced in a study of T cells after yellow fever vaccination. TCRdb analysed the 5' RACE reads with MiXCR anew, one entry per CDR3 protein. Of hundreds of thousands of distinct CDR3 sequences detected, 3.6% appear once; the ten largest clones hold about 25%. Specimen: PBMCs, collected on the day of the yellow fever booster vaccination. The receptors come from a man aged 18 to 29 who received the YFV17D yellow fever vaccine.

In this sample, this clonotype turned up many times. The CDR3 DNA sequence: TGTGCCAGCAGCTTAACATCTGCTCGCTTCTCTGGGGCCAACGTCCTGACTTTC. Translated, it gives CASSLTSARFSGANVLTF. This chain links TRBV11-3 with TRBJ2-6; D call uncertain. Per the germline V gene, CDR1 is SGHNT and CDR2 is YENEEA. The germline V and J ends were trimmed by 2 bases and 0 bases, with 14 bases remaining between them. This CDR3 is 18 amino acids long. Drawing the rest from reference TRBV11-3 and TRBJ2-6, the complete variable domain is EAGVVQSPRYKIIEKKQPVAFWCNPISGHNTLYWYLQNLGQGPELLIRYENEEAVDDSQLPKDRFSAERLKGVDSTLKIQPAELGDSAVYLCASSLTSARFSGANVLTFGAGSRLTVL.

The J gene is TRBJ1-1, the V gene TRBV6-6; D is unclear. Germline assignment: CDR1 MNHNY and CDR2 SVGAGI (reference sequence). V lost 0 bases to trimming and J lost 4 bases, with 9 bases between them. The CDR3 contains 14 residues. The CDR3 region has the DNA TGTGCCAGCAGTTACTCGAGCCAGGTCACTGAAGCTTTCTTT. This gives the protein CASSYSSQVTEAFF.

The chain joins TRBV28 to TRBJ2-4; D may be TRBD2 (5 bases). CDR3 length: 13 amino acids. V shed 7 bases and J shed 8 bases, with 15 bases lying between them. CDR1 MDHEN and CDR2 SYDVKM come from the germline V gene. DNA for the CDR3: TGTGCCAGCACCCTAAATGAGGGTGACATTCAGTACTTC. Amino acids: CASTLNEGDIQYF.

This clonotype appeared many times. The V gene is TRBV7-2, the J gene TRBJ2-3; 7 nucleotides match TRBD2. V shed 7 bases, J shed 2 bases, and the junction held 12 bases outside the gene matches. From germline, CDR1 is SGHTA and CDR2 FQGNSA. The CDR3 spans 16 residues. The CDR3 DNA sequence: TGTGCCAGCACCCTAACGAGCGGGGCAAACACAGATACGCAGTATTTT. Translation gives CASTLTSGANTDTQYF.

The J gene is TRBJ2-1, the V gene TRBV4-2, with D possibly matching TRBD2 (5 bases). V lost 4 bases and J 4 bases, leaving 11 bases between the germline ends. Germline lookup yields CDR1 LGHNA and CDR2 YNFKEQ. The CDR3 covers 14 residues. The CDR3 sequence: CASSPLGVYNEQFF. The CDR3 region has the DNA TGTGCCAGCAGCCCCCTCGGGGTATACAATGAGCAGTTCTTC.

This clonotype was detected ten times or more. The chain recombines TRBV15 with TRBJ2-2; D remains unclear. Germline loops: CDR1 LNHNV, CDR2 YYDKDF (reference sequence). There are 16 residues in the CDR3. V lost 1 base and J lost 7, with 16 bases in between. For the CDR3, the DNA is TGTGCCACCAGCAGAGCTAGTCCCCCGGTGGGCGGGGAGCTGTTTTTT. It specifies CATSRASPPVGGELFF. The full variable domain, completed using reference TRBV15 and TRBJ2-2, is DAMVIQNPRYQVTQFGKPVTLSCSQTLNHNVMYWYQQKSSQAPKLLFHYYDKDFNNEADTPDNFQSRRPNTSFCFLDIRSPGLGDTAMYLCATSRASPPVGGELFFGEGSRLTVL.

This clonotype was recorded at least ten times. CDR3 DNA: TGTGCCAGCAGTTTAGAGGTCCCAAACATTCAGTACTTC. Translation: CASSLEVPNIQYF. J is TRBJ2-4 and V is TRBV28; D remains unclear. Germline V gene lookup returns CDR1 MDHEN and CDR2 SYDVKM. The CDR3 has 13 amino acids. V gave up 2 bases and J gave up 6 bases, with 8 bases separating them.

This clonotype was observed many times. The gene calls are TRBV12-3 or TRBV12-4 and TRBJ1-1, with D possibly TRBD1 on 6 matching bases. The CDR3 extends over 13 amino acids. Trimming took off 3 bases at V and 7 bases at J, with 12 bases between the two ends. The CDR3 loop is CASSFRGPDEAFF. CDR3 nucleotide sequence: TGTGCCAGCAGTTTCCGGGGGCCGGATGAAGCTTTCTTT.

This clonotype was found many times. The rearrangement links TRBV7-3 to TRBJ2-2, with 14 bases identical to TRBD2. This CDR3 spans 15 amino acids. The germline V gene has CDR1 SGHTA and CDR2 FQGTGA. V dropped 7 bases and J dropped 6; count of bases not matched to a gene: 4. In DNA form, the CDR3 reads TGTGCCAGCACCCCGACTAGCGGGGGGGCCGGGGAGCTGTTTTTT. Translating it yields CASTPTSGGAGELFF.

The sample holds many counts of this clonotype. This chain uses TRBV12-3 or TRBV12-4 with TRBJ2-7, with 8 bases matching TRBD1. The ends lost 6 bases at V and 2 bases at J; junction bases unmatched: 3. This CDR3 comprises 13 residues. CDR3: CASSLTGAYEQYF. The CDR3 DNA follows: TGTGCCAGCAGCCTGACAGGGGCCTACGAGCAGTACTTC.

Many counts were recorded for this clonotype. This rearrangement joins TRBV15 to TRBJ2-5; no firm D call. The V gene lost 0 bases and the J gene lost 4 bases, with 9 bases spanning the gap. The V gene's germline CDR1 is LNHNV and CDR2 YYDKDF (reference sequence). The CDR3 extends over 14 amino acids. The CDR3 here is CATSRDIPGETQYF. In DNA form, the CDR3 reads TGTGCCACCAGCAGAGATATCCCGGGAGAGACCCAGTACTTC.

This clonotype came up many times. The CDR3 region has the DNA TGTGCCACCAGCAGAAACCAGCGGGGGGGCACAGATACGCAGTATTTT. Amino acid sequence: CATSRNQRGGTDTQYF. The chain carries TRBV15 and TRBJ2-3; 9 bases fit TRBD2. In germline, CDR1 is LNHNV, CDR2 YYDKDF (reference sequence). There are 16 residues in the CDR3. V gave up 2 bases and J gave up 1 base; unmatched junction bases: 4.

There are many counts of this clonotype. The chain links TRBV11-2 to TRBJ2-5; the match to TRBD2 covers 7 bases. This CDR3 has 17 residues. V lost 1 base, J lost 0 bases, and 8 bases stayed unmatched. In germline, CDR1 is SGHAT, CDR2 FQNNGV. Here the CDR3 reads CASSLGVGLADQETQYF. The DNA of the CDR3 is TGTGCCAGCAGCTTAGGTGTCGGGCTAGCGGACCAAGAGACCCAGTACTTC.

This clonotype occurred many times. The CDR3 nucleotides are TGTGCCAGCAGTTCAACAGGGACCGGGGAGACCCAGTACTTC. Protein product: CASSSTGTGETQYF. The chain joins TRBV28 to TRBJ2-5; D might be TRBD1 (6 bases). The CDR3 has 14 residues. Trimming took 4 bases from V and 5 from J, leaving 14 bases between them. CDR1 MDHEN and CDR2 SYDVKM come from the germline V gene.

This clonotype has at least ten counts. The chain couples TRBV20-1 to TRBJ2-7, with D perhaps matching TRBD1 or TRBD2 (5 bases each). Germline CDR1 and CDR2: DFQATT and SNEGSKA (reference sequence). Trimming took off 5 bases at V and 4 bases at J, with 15 bases between the two ends. This CDR3 has 13 residues. The DNA for the CDR3 is TGCAGTGCTGGAGGAAAACAGGATTACGAGCAGTACTTC. Its protein product is CSAGGKQDYEQYF.

In its sample, this clonotype was seen many times. V usage is TRBV7-9 and J usage is TRBJ2-7; a possible D gene is TRBD1 (5 bases). CDR1 is SEHNR and CDR2 is FQNEAQ in the germline V gene (reference sequence). This CDR3 has 15 amino acids. V lost 1 base and J 5 bases, leaving 15 bases between the germline ends. This CDR3 reads CASSLGPRQGHEQYF. The CDR3 DNA reads as TGTGCCAGCAGCTTAGGACCCCGCCAGGGCCACGAGCAGTACTTC.

The chain joins TRBV18 to TRBJ1-2; D gene unclear. The V end was cut by 6 bases, the J end by 8 bases, with 16 bases between. Germline CDR1 reads KGHSH; CDR2 reads LQKENI. The CDR3 contains 13 residues. The CDR3 protein is CASSPGGLPGYTF. The DNA of the CDR3 is TGTGCCAGCTCCCCTGGTGGCCTTCCGGGCTACACCTTC.

The table lists this clonotype with a few counts. This chain uses TRBV21-1 with TRBJ1-5; the table names TRBD1, a call not compared with the DNA. TRBV21-1 is deemed a pseudogene. CDR3 length: 17 residues. The CDR3 DNA follows: TGTGCCAGCAGCAACCACAGGGTCCCGCAAAACAATCAGCCCCAGCATTTT. Translating gives CASSNHRVPQNNQPQHF.

V gene TRBV9 combines with J gene TRBJ2-5; the D gene is possibly TRBD2 (6 bases). Germline V gives CDR1 SGDLS, CDR2 YYNGEE. V was clipped by 2 bases and J by 7 bases, with 15 bases between them. This CDR3 comprises 14 residues. CDR3 sequence: CASSVSGPPGTQYF. Here the CDR3 DNA reads TGTGCCAGCAGCGTTAGCGGTCCGCCTGGGACCCAGTACTTC.